The 30 T cell receptor beta chains presented below share a single source sample, sequenced in a study of CD8 T cells in Susac syndrome. RNA was extracted with the RNeasy kit, and a quantity of roughly 0.45 to 1 ug was reverse transcribed using random hexamers. TCRdb analysed the immunoSEQ multiplex PCR reads with MiXCR anew, one entry per CDR3 protein. This sample has around 280,000 distinct CDR3 sequences, with around 83% found just once. The sequenced sample was CD8+ T cells from PBMCs. The origin of the receptors is a human donor with multiple sclerosis.

V gene TRBV9 combines with J gene TRBJ1-1; D unclear. Germline CDR1 SGDLS, CDR2 YYNGEE. The CDR3 length is 15 residues. Trimming took off 3 bases at V and 5 bases at J, with 17 bases between the two ends. DNA of the CDR3: TGTGCCAGCAGCGCCCAACCAACGGGGAGGACTGAAGCTTTCTTT. Protein sequence: CASSAQPTGRTEAFF. The full variable domain, its missing parts supplied by reference TRBV9 and TRBJ1-1, is DSGVTQTPKHLITATGQRVTLRCSPRSGDLSVYWYQQSLDQGLQFLIQYYNGEERAKGNILERFSAQQFPDLHSELNLSSLELGDSALYFCASSAQPTGRTEAFFGQGTRLTVV.

The CDR3: CASSPGTGFSEQFF. The CDR3, as DNA: TGTGCCAGCAGTCCCGGGACTGGCTTCAGTGAGCAGTTCTTC. This chain links TRBV5-6 with TRBJ2-1; tentative D call: TRBD2 (6 bases). Trimming cost V 5 bases and J 9 bases, with 18 bases left between them. This CDR3 region has 14 residues. Germline assignment: CDR1 SGHDT and CDR2 YYEEEE.

V is TRBV2 and J is TRBJ1-2; D ambiguous. The V end lost 1 base, the J end lost 7 bases, and 13 bases lay between the germline ends. The CDR3 runs 14 residues. CDR1 and CDR2 (germline): SNHLY, FYNNEI. The CDR3 DNA reads TGTGCCAGCAGTGAAGGTAGCTACCCCCTTGGCTACACCTTC. Translated, it gives CASSEGSYPLGYTF.

The rearrangement joins TRBV15 to TRBJ2-3, with 8 bases that match TRBD2. This CDR3 is built from 20 residues. Looked up from germline, CDR1 is LNHNV and CDR2 is YYDKDF (reference sequence). With 2 bases clipped from V and 2 bases from J, the junction kept 18 bases outside the gene matches. The CDR3 is CATSRLPWQGTGGDTDTQYF. CDR3 in DNA: TGTGCCACCAGCAGATTACCCTGGCAAGGTACCGGGGGGGACACAGATACGCAGTATTTT.

The CDR3 loop reads CSVKGAGLEQYF. The CDR3 region has the DNA TGCAGCGTCAAGGGAGCAGGGTTGGAGCAGTACTTC. This chain connects TRBV29-1 to TRBJ2-7; tentatively, D is TRBD1 or TRBD2 (5 bases each). Trimming stripped 6 bases from V and 7 bases from J, with 16 bases between. CDR3 length: 12 residues. CDR1 and CDR2 (germline): SQVTM, ANQGSEA.

The rearrangement joins TRBV4-1 to TRBJ2-2; D gene uncertain. The CDR3 loop spans 15 amino acids. The V and J ends lost 2 bases and 3 bases respectively, with 10 bases between them. In germline, CDR1 is MGHRA, CDR2 YSYEKL. The CDR3 loop reads CASSQLIGDTGELFF. CDR3 nucleotides: TGCGCCAGCAGCCAATTAATTGGGGACACCGGGGAGCTGTTTTTT.

This chain uses TRBV28 with TRBJ2-5; D call uncertain. This CDR3 has 13 residues. Germline lookup yields CDR1 MDHEN and CDR2 SYDVKM. V was cut by 5 bases and J by 5 bases, with 12 bases left in between. CDR3 residues: CASSLSSWETQYF. CDR3 bases: TGTGCCAGCAGTCTCTCTTCATGGGAGACCCAGTACTTC.

The V and J genes are TRBV6-5 and TRBJ2-7; no reliable D call. The CDR3 length is 17 residues. Per the germline V gene, CDR1 is MNHEY and CDR2 is SVGAGI. Deletions cut 2 bases from V and 0 bases from J, with 17 bases between. The CDR3, as DNA: TGTGCCAGCAGTTACGCCCCCGGGCGGAGCCTCTCCTACGAGCAGTACTTC. It specifies CASSYAPGRSLSYEQYF.

The V and J genes are TRBV9 and TRBJ1-2, with D unresolved. CDR1 is SGDLS, CDR2 YYNGEE, per germline. Trimming shortened V by 5 bases and J by 4 bases, and 15 bases separated the two germline ends. The CDR3 length is 14 residues. This CDR3 is CASSGPGSLYGYTF. The CDR3 DNA follows: TGTGCCAGCAGTGGACCTGGCAGCCTCTATGGCTACACCTTC.

The chain combines TRBV12-3 or TRBV12-4 with TRBJ2-1; 9 nucleotides agree with TRBD2. After removal of 6 bases from V and 9 bases from J, the junction contained 12 bases not matched to a gene. This CDR3 has 15 amino acids. CDR3 loop: CASSSGTSLSAEQFF. DNA for the CDR3: TGTGCCAGCAGCTCCGGGACTAGCCTTAGCGCTGAGCAGTTCTTC.

The V call is TRBV20-1, the J call TRBJ2-3, with a weak D call TRBD2 (6 bases). The length of the CDR3 is 15 residues. The V gene lost 2 bases and the J gene lost 0 bases, with 12 bases spanning the gap. CDR1 DFQATT and CDR2 SNEGSKA come from the germline V gene (reference sequence). The CDR3 sequence: CSARLIAESTDTQYF. In DNA form, the CDR3 reads TGCAGTGCTAGACTCATAGCGGAGAGCACAGATACGCAGTATTTT.

This clonotype was seen just once. The V gene is TRBV21-1, the J gene TRBJ2-5. TRBV21-1 is noted as a pseudogene. The CDR3 has 12 amino acids. CDR3 sequence: CASSKKRETQYF. The DNA of the CDR3 is TGTGCCAGCAGCAAAAAGCGAGAGACCCAGTACTTC.

J is TRBJ2-7 and V is TRBV5-6, with TRBD1 matching 7 bases. The trim removed 4 bases at V and 2 bases at J, leaving 6 bases unmatched. CDR3 length: 14 residues. Looked up from germline, CDR1 is SGHDT and CDR2 is YYEEEE. CDR3 coding DNA: TGTGCCAGCAGCGTGGGACAGTCGACCTACGAGCAGTACTTC. Its protein product is CASSVGQSTYEQYF.

This chain joins TRBV30 and TRBJ2-2, with D perhaps matching TRBD2 (6 bases). CDR3 size: 17 residues. V lost 1 base and J lost 5, with 20 bases in between. From germline, CDR1 is GTSNPN and CDR2 SVGIG (reference sequence). The CDR3 loop is CAWSGIAVTKGTGELFF. As DNA, the CDR3 is TGTGCCTGGAGTGGGATAGCGGTAACTAAAGGTACCGGGGAGCTGTTTTTT. Drawing the rest from reference TRBV30 and TRBJ2-2, the complete variable domain is SQTIHQWPATLVQPVGSPLSLECTVEGTSNPNLYWYRQAAGRGLQLLFYSVGIGQISSEVPQNLSASRPQDRQFILSSKKLLLSDSGFYLCAWSGIAVTKGTGELFFGEGSRLTVL.

V usage is TRBV9 and J usage is TRBJ2-3, with unresolved D. Trimming left V 1 base short and J 2 bases short, with 11 bases between. This CDR3 region has 15 residues. Germline lookup yields CDR1 SGDLS and CDR2 YYNGEE. CDR3 in amino acids: CASSVYDANTDTQYF. CDR3 coding DNA: TGTGCCAGCAGCGTATACGACGCAAACACAGATACGCAGTATTTT.

This rearrangement joins TRBV11-2 to TRBJ1-1; D is possibly TRBD1 (5 bases). The CDR3 contains 16 residues. Per germline, CDR1 SGHAT and CDR2 FQNNGV. The ends were cut back, 5 bases at V and 6 bases at J, with 22 bases in the middle. The chain's CDR3 is CASSIYQGLPDAEAFF. In nucleotides, the CDR3 is TGTGCCAGCAGCATTTACCAGGGACTCCCGGACGCTGAAGCTTTCTTT.

V usage is TRBV7-3 and J usage is TRBJ2-7; D is undetermined. V dropped 1 base and J dropped 3 bases, with 10 bases sitting between them. The CDR3 is 14 residues long. The germline V gene has CDR1 SGHTA and CDR2 FQGTGA. The CDR3 DNA follows: TGTGCCAGCAGCTTAATCGGCAGAAGCTACGAGCAGTACTTC. Translating it yields CASSLIGRSYEQYF.

V gene TRBV20-1 combines with J gene TRBJ2-7, with no clear D. The CDR3 spans 16 residues. In germline, CDR1 is DFQATT, CDR2 SNEGSKA (reference sequence). The V and J ends lost 0 bases and 3 bases respectively, with 18 bases between them. This chain's CDR3 is CSARDKESVRFYEQYF. CDR3 sequence (DNA): TGCAGTGCTAGAGATAAAGAGTCCGTTAGATTCTACGAGCAGTACTTC.

The chain couples TRBV6-1 to TRBJ2-2; TRBD1 or TRBD2 may be the D gene (5 bases each). CDR1 MNHNS and CDR2 SASEGT come from the germline V gene. V gave up 7 bases and J gave up 4 bases, with 19 bases separating them. This CDR3 contains 16 residues. CDR3 DNA sequence: TGTGCCAGCACTCTCCTGGGAGAGGGGCGCACCGGGGAGCTGTTTTTT. Amino acids: CASTLLGEGRTGELFF.

This chain joins TRBV9 and TRBJ2-7, with 9 nucleotides matching TRBD1. Germline CDR1 reads SGDLS; CDR2 reads YYNGEE. The CDR3 extends over 15 amino acids. The J segment lost 3 bases and the V segment lost 4 bases, leaving 8 bases of the junction unmatched. CDR3 loop: CASSTRTGEDYEQYF. CDR3 coding DNA: TGTGCCAGCAGCACCCGGACAGGGGAAGACTACGAGCAGTACTTC.

This chain joins TRBV28 and TRBJ2-7; D not certain. V shed 2 bases and J shed 2 bases, with 10 bases lying between them. The germline CDR1 and CDR2 sequences are MDHEN and SYDVKM. The CDR3 has 14 amino acids. The CDR3 spells CASSLRYRAYEQYF. In DNA form, the CDR3 reads TGTGCCAGCAGTTTACGGTATAGGGCCTACGAGCAGTACTTC.

CDR3 in amino acids: CASSAGGGFTGYGGYTF. DNA of the CDR3: TGTGCCAGCAGCGCCGGAGGAGGGTTTACAGGGTACGGTGGCTACACCTTC. The chain links TRBV5-6 to TRBJ1-2, with D perhaps TRBD1 (6 bases). V gave up 4 bases and J gave up 7 bases, with 26 bases separating them. The germline CDR1 and CDR2 sequences are SGHDT and YYEEEE. The CDR3 contains 17 residues.

This clonotype was counted once. The chain uses TRBV20-1 and TRBJ2-3; 8 bases agree with TRBD2. Unmatched junction bases numbered 8, after V lost 3 bases and J lost 3 bases. The CDR3 is 15 amino acids. Germline CDR1 DFQATT, CDR2 SNEGSKA (reference sequence). The CDR3 reads CSASSSGSSTDTQYF. CDR3 nucleotides: TGCAGTGCTAGTTCCAGCGGGAGTAGTACAGATACGCAGTATTTT.

The V gene is TRBV9, the J gene TRBJ2-2, with D maybe TRBD1 (6 bases). The CDR3 length is 16 residues. The V end was cut by 0 bases, the J end by 4 bases, with 13 bases between. Germline V gives CDR1 SGDLS, CDR2 YYNGEE. The CDR3 here is CASSVELGAGTGELFF. For the CDR3, the DNA is TGTGCCAGCAGCGTAGAACTGGGGGCGGGCACCGGGGAGCTGTTTTTT.

This clonotype has only one observation. V usage is TRBV7-3 and J usage is TRBJ2-7, with D hard to call. Germline CDR1 is SGHTA and CDR2 is FQGTGA. The V gene lost 2 bases and the J gene lost 5 bases, with 10 bases spanning the gap. This CDR3 spans 13 amino acids. CDR3 amino acids: CASSLSTRDEQYF. The DNA of the CDR3 is TGTGCCAGCAGCTTATCGACCCGAGACGAGCAGTACTTC.

For the CDR3, the DNA is TGTGCCAGCAGCCAATCCAGGGGAAGGGAAGAAAAACTGTTTTTT. Its protein is CASSQSRGREEKLFF. The V call is TRBV16, the J call TRBJ1-4; possible D gene TRBD1, 6 bases. Per the germline V gene, CDR1 is KGHSY and CDR2 is FQNENV. The V end was cut by 0 bases, the J end by 8 bases, with 13 bases between. The CDR3 is 15 amino acids.

This chain connects TRBV2 to TRBJ2-4; D may be TRBD2 (5 bases). Germline CDR1 and CDR2: SNHLY and FYNNEI. The V and J ends lost 7 bases and 2 bases respectively, with 6 bases between them. CDR3 size: 12 residues. In nucleotides, the CDR3 is TGTGCCAGCACCGGGACCAAAAACATTCAGTACTTC. Residues: CASTGTKNIQYF.

This sequence joins TRBV14 and TRBJ1-1; no clear D gene. The CDR3 runs to 12 residues. V was shortened by 0 bases and J by 6 bases, with 5 bases between the two germline ends. Germline V gene data show CDR1 as SGHDN and CDR2 as FVKESK. CDR3 in DNA: TGTGCCAGCAGCCAAGATCTCGCTGAAGCTTTCTTT. This codes for CASSQDLAEAFF.

This sequence joins TRBV27 and TRBJ2-3, with D maybe TRBD2 (6 bases). The CDR3 loop spans 17 amino acids. Germline V gene data show CDR1 as MNHEY and CDR2 as SMNVEV (reference sequence). Trimming took 6 bases from V and 3 from J, leaving 22 bases between them. This chain's CDR3 is CASSRLVSGRLTDTQYF. In nucleotides, the CDR3 is TGTGCCAGCAGCCGCCTTGTTAGCGGCAGATTAACAGATACGCAGTATTTT.

The V gene is TRBV28, the J gene TRBJ1-1, with D perhaps matching TRBD1 (5 bases). The germline V and J ends were trimmed by 2 bases and 2 bases, with 12 bases remaining between them. CDR3 length: 15 residues. The germline V gene has CDR1 MDHEN and CDR2 SYDVKM. Written as DNA, the CDR3 is TGTGCCAGCAGTTTAGTCATTGGGGGAAACACTGAAGCTTTCTTT. Translated, it gives CASSLVIGGNTEAFF. The full variable domain, rest sourced from reference TRBV28 and TRBJ1-1, is DVKVTQSSRYLVKRTGEKVFLECVQDMDHENMFWYRQDPGLGLRLIYFSYDVKMKEKGDIPEGYSVSREKKERFSLILESASTNQTSMYLCASSLVIGGNTEAFFGQGTRLTVV.